This T cell receptor (beta chain) originates from a study of T cells after somatic rescue of genetic block (TCRdb year 2020). General notes on the study: What the study looked at was long-term robustness, specifically in a T-cell system that came about through somatic rescue of a genetic block in T-cell development.

Libraries were constructed by the immunoSEQ multiplex PCR assay. The immuneACCESS repertoire file appears here via TCRdb, limited to in-frame rearrangements. These files lack a portion of the clones; in checked studies, under half of the deficit traces to unresolved V genes, and the cause of the others is not known. The sample table holds about 120,000 clones, of which 75% to 95% were seen once. Of the sample, around 1.5% is held by the ten largest clones. Comments on this clone: There is no known antigen for this receptor. One base away there is no much larger clone; base qualities are not given.

According to the germline V gene (reference sequence), CDR1 reads SGHNT and CDR2 reads YYREEE. Spanning cysteine to phenylalanine, the CDR3 consists of 16 amino acids. Only CDR3 DNA remains: 48 bases, in frame from the first base. Trimming at the junction amounts to 1 base on V and 2 bases on J, and the germline ends lie 16 bases apart. The sequence came from a woman under 30. The chain employs TRBV5-4 and TRBJ2-7; too little of a D gene remains to name it. The material sequenced was peripheral blood mononuclear cells (PBMCs). The nucleotide sequence reads as follows: TGTGCCAGCAGCTTGCCGGGCCCAGGCCAAGCCTACGAGCAGTACTTC. This codes for CASSLPGPGQAYEQYF.